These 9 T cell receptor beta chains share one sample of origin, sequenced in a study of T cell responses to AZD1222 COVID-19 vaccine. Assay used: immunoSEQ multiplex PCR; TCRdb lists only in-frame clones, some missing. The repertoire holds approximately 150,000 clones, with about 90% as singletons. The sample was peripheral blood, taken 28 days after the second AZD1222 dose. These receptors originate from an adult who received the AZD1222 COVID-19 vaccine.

Written as DNA, the CDR3 is TGTGCCAGTAGCCCTAGACGGAGACTAAATTCACCCCTCCACTTT. Translating gives CASSPRRRLNSPLHF. The gene calls are TRBV19 and TRBJ1-6, with D hard to call. The CDR3 totals 15 residues. Germline V CDR1 and CDR2: LNHDA, SQIVND (reference sequence). V lost 6 bases to trimming and J lost 7 bases, with 16 bases between them. The full variable domain, rest sourced from reference TRBV19 and TRBJ1-6, is DGGITQSPKYLFRKEGQNVTLSCEQNLNHDAMYWYRQDPGQGLRLIYYSQIVNDFQKGDIAEGYSVSREKKESFPLTVTSAQKNPTAFYLCASSPRRRLNSPLHFGNGTRLTVT.

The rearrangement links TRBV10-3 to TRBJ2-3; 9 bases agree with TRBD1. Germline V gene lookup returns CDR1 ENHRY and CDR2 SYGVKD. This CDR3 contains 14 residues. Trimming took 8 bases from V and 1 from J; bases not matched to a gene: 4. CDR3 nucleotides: TGTGCCATCCTTCGGGACAGGGGCACAGATACGCAGTATTTT. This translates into CAILRDRGTDTQYF.

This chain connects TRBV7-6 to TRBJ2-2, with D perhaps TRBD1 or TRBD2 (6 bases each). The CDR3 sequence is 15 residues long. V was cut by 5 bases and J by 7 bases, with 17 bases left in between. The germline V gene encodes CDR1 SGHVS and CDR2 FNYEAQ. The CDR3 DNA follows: TGTGCCAGCAGCGGCTCACAGGGACTTGTCGGGGAGCTGTTTTTT. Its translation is CASSGSQGLVGELFF.

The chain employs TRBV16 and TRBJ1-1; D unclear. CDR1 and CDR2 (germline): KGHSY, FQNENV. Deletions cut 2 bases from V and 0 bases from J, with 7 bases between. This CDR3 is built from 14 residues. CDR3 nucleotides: TGTGCCAGCAGCCAAGTGGGATTGAACACTGAAGCTTTCTTT. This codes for CASSQVGLNTEAFF. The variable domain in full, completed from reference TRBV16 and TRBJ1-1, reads GEEVAQTPKHLVRGEGQKAKLYCAPIKGHSYVFWYQQVLKNEFKFLISFQNENVFDETGMPKERFSAKCLPNSPCSLEIQATKLEDSAVYFCASSQVGLNTEAFFGQGTRLTVV.

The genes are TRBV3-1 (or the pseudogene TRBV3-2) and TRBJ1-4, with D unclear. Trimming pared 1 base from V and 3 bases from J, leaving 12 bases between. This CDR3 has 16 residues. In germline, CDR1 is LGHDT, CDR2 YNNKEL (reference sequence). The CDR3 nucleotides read TGTGCCAGCAGCCAAGGGAGTATCGGGCCTAATGAAAAACTGTTTTTT. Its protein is CASSQGSIGPNEKLFF.

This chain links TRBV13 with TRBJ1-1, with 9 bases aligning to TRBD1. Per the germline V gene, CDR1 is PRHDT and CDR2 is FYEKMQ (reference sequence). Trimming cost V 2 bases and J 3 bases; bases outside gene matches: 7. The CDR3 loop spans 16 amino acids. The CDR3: CASSLPRTGGDTEAFF. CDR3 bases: TGTGCCAGCAGCTTACCCCGAACAGGGGGCGACACTGAAGCTTTCTTT.

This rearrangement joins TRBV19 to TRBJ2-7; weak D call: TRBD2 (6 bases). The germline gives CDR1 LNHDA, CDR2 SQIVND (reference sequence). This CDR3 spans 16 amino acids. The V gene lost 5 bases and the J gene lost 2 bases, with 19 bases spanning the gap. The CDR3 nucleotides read TGTGCCAGTAGTGTCAGATCGGGACTCCCGCCCTACGAGCAGTACTTC. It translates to CASSVRSGLPPYEQYF.

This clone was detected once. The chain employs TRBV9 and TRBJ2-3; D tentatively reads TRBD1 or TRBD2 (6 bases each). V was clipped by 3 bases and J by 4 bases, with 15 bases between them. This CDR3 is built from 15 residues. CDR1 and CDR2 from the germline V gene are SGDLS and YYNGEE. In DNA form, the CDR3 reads TGTGCCAGCAGCGAGGGGGGAGGTGGAGCAGATACGCAGTATTTT. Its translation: CASSEGGGGADTQYF. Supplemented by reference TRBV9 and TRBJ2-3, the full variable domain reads DSGVTQTPKHLITATGQRVTLRCSPRSGDLSVYWYQQSLDQGLQFLIQYYNGEERAKGNILERFSAQQFPDLHSELNLSSLELGDSALYFCASSEGGGGADTQYFGPGTRLTVL.

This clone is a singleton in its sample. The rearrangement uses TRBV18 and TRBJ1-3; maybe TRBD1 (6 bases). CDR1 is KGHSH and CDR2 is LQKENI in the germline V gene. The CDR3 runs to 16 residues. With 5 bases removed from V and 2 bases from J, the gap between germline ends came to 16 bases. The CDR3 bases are TGTGCCAGCTCAACACAGGGAAGAAACGCTGGAAACACCATATATTTT. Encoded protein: CASSTQGRNAGNTIYF.